The 28 T cell receptor beta chains presented below share a single source sample, sequenced in a study of regulatory T cells in long-lasting Graves disease (dated by TCRdb to about 2021). The time point label corresponds to: persistent/refractory GD, antithyroid drugs over 5 years with positive TRAb. For both TCR sequencing and RNA sequencing, RNA was extracted from PBMCs in TRIzol. The library was prepared using multiplex PCR. The sequencer listed for this sample is Illumina HiSeq 4000. iRepertoire HTBI primers and Arm-PCR amplification of CDR3 regions were used to construct TCR beta libraries. TCRdb passed the public sequencing reads through fastp at Q25 and MiXCR, retaining productive beta sequences. CDR3 protein sequences are deduplicated, and each keeps its most common genes and DNA. In all, the sample holds approximately 400,000 distinct CDR3 sequences, and around 24% of those were seen once. The top ten clonotypes cover approximately 25% of the sample.

Sequencing used peripheral blood mononuclear cells (PBMCs), obtained when the disease was refractory, from a patient treated with antithyroid drugs. These receptor sequences come from a female donor with Graves disease.

This clonotype was seen repeatedly, ten times or more. This chain links TRBV6-1 with TRBJ2-7; 10 bases are a match to TRBD1. This CDR3 is built from 15 residues. V lost 8 bases, J lost 1 base, and 8 bases stayed unmatched. The germline CDR1 and CDR2 sequences are MNHNS and SASEGT. This CDR3 reads CASGPGTGDSYEQYF. For the CDR3, the DNA is TGTGCCAGCGGACCCGGGACAGGGGATTCCTACGAGCAGTACTTC.

This clonotype was counted a few times. The chain carries TRBV25-1 and TRBJ1-3; no firm D call. This CDR3 spans 13 amino acids. The V gene's germline CDR1 is MGHDK and CDR2 SYGVNS. V was trimmed by 1 base and J by 10 bases, leaving 11 bases between them. The CDR3 region is CASSEWSLATIYF. The CDR3 DNA follows: TGTGCCAGCAGTGAATGGTCACTTGCTACCATATATTTT. The full variable domain, its missing parts supplied by reference TRBV25-1 and TRBJ1-3, is EADIYQTPRYLVIGTGKKITLECSQTMGHDKMYWYQQDPGMELHLIHYSYGVNSTEKGDLSSESTVSRIRTEHFPLTLESARPSHTSQYLCASSEWSLATIYFGEGSWLTVV.

The rearrangement uses TRBV25-1 and TRBJ1-5; TRBD1 is a possible D gene (5 bases). In germline, CDR1 is MGHDK, CDR2 SYGVNS. Trimming took 2 bases from V and 1 from J, leaving 9 bases between them. This CDR3 is 15 amino acids long. The CDR3 is CASSELGGSNQPQHF. The CDR3 DNA is TGTGCCAGCAGTGAACTCGGGGGGAGCAATCAGCCCCAGCATTTT.

The rearrangement links TRBV10-3 to TRBJ2-5, with D possibly being TRBD2 (6 bases). Trimming cost V 4 bases and J 4 bases, with 10 bases left between them. Germline loops: CDR1 ENHRY, CDR2 SYGVKD. CDR3 length equals 13 residues. The CDR3 here is CAISGGSGETQYF. The CDR3 nucleotides read TGTGCCATCAGTGGAGGTAGCGGAGAGACCCAGTACTTC.

The chain is built from TRBV6-4 and TRBJ2-5; 7 nucleotides agree with TRBD1. Losses at the gene ends were 3 bases for V and 0 bases for J; bases not matched to a gene: 10. The CDR3 is made up of 17 amino acids. Germline values: CDR1 MRHNA, CDR2 SNTAGT. CDR3 amino acids: CASSEGQWALHQETQYF. CDR3 in DNA: TGTGCCAGCAGTGAGGGACAGTGGGCTCTACACCAAGAGACCCAGTACTTC.

The genes are TRBV20-1 and TRBJ2-7, with 7 bases aligning to TRBD2. V was clipped by 4 bases and J by 3 bases; unmatched bases: 12. The CDR3 runs to 15 residues. Germline assignment: CDR1 DFQATT and CDR2 SNEGSKA (reference sequence). CDR3 sequence (DNA): TGCAGTGCTACACCCCCGGGAGGACCAAGCTACGAGCAGTACTTC. The encoded protein is CSATPPGGPSYEQYF.

The chain has TRBV4-2 and TRBJ1-4; no definite D call. Trimming took 4 bases from V and 12 from J, leaving 15 bases between them. Germline V gene sequence: CDR1 LGHNA, CDR2 YNFKEQ. The CDR3 sequence is 13 residues long. CDR3 region: CASSRGSVEELFF. CDR3 in DNA: TGTGCCAGCAGCCGCGGATCGGTAGAGGAACTGTTTTTT.

Many counts were recorded for this clonotype. The rearrangement joins TRBV28 to TRBJ1-1; a weak D match, TRBD1 (5 bases). This CDR3 region has 16 residues. The germline CDR1 and CDR2 sequences are MDHEN and SYDVKM. V was pared by 5 bases and J by 4 bases, with 20 bases between. CDR3 nucleotide sequence: TGTGCCAGCAGTCCCCCTCCTCCCATAGGGACCACTGAAGCTTTCTTT. Translated, it gives CASSPPPPIGTTEAFF.

Comments on this clonotype: The junction differs from germline at one of its ends, possibly a read error. The chain is built from TRBV4-1 and TRBJ1-2, with D hard to call. The germline CDR1 and CDR2 sequences are MGHRA and YSYEKL. The CDR3 consists of 15 residues. The CDR3 reads CANSQRPADDYGYTF. CDR3 bases: TGCGCCAACAGCCAGCGTCCGGCGGATGACTATGGCTACACCTTC.

This sequence joins TRBV7-2 and TRBJ1-5; maybe TRBD1 (5 bases). The germline gives CDR1 SGHTA, CDR2 FQGNSA. The CDR3 length is 13 residues. The ends were cut back, 2 bases at V and 5 bases at J, with 7 bases in the middle. CDR3 bases: TGTGCCAGCAGCTTACGAGGGGATCAGCCCCAGCATTTT. This gives the protein CASSLRGDQPQHF.

About this clonotype itself: Possible read error: a much larger clone is one base away. V usage is TRBV2 and J usage is TRBJ2-5; 16 nucleotides line up with TRBD2. The CDR3 runs to 18 residues. The V gene's germline CDR1 is SNHLY and CDR2 FYNNEI. The CDR3 DNA is TGTGCCGGCAGTCCCTTCGGGACTAGCGGGGGGGGCCGAGAGACCCAGTACTTC. As protein: CAGSPFGTSGGGRETQYF. Looking up the rest from reference TRBV2 and TRBJ2-5 gives the full variable domain: EPEVTQTPSHQVTQMGQEVILRCVPISNHLYFYWYRQILGQKVEFLVSFYNNEISEKSEIFDDQFSVERPDGSNFTLKIRSTKLEDSAMYFCAGSPFGTSGGGRETQYFGPGTRLLVL.

The chain is built from TRBV4-3 and TRBJ2-5; tentative D call: TRBD1 (6 bases). V lost 3 bases to trimming and J lost 2 bases, with 13 bases between them. The CDR3 spans 15 residues. Germline V CDR1 and CDR2: LGHNA, YSLEER. CDR3 sequence: CASSHFRGLQETQYF. The CDR3 DNA reads TGCGCCAGCAGCCACTTCAGGGGATTGCAAGAGACCCAGTACTTC.

This clonotype was seen at least ten times. The chain carries TRBV20-1 and TRBJ1-1, with 8 nucleotides matching TRBD1. The germline CDR1 and CDR2 sequences are DFQATT and SNEGSKA (reference sequence). The ends lost 6 bases at V and 1 base at J; junction bases unmatched: 1. The CDR3 is made up of 12 amino acids. The CDR3 sequence is CSAGTGNTEAFF. CDR3 bases: TGCAGTGCCGGGACAGGGAACACTGAAGCTTTCTTT.

This clonotype was observed a few times. The final CDR3 position lacks the conserved phenylalanine or tryptophan, pointing to a likely read error. The J gene is TRBJ1-1, the V gene TRBV6-2 or TRBV6-3; the D is unclear. Trimming shortened V by 6 bases and J by 4 bases, and 12 bases separated the two germline ends. Germline-derived CDR1 and CDR2 are MNHEY and SVGEGT. This CDR3 is 13 amino acids long. The CDR3 loop reads CASRTFGGTEAFS. CDR3 sequence (DNA): TGTGCCAGCAGGACGTTCGGCGGCACTGAAGCTTTCTCT.

This clonotype has only a few counts. The CDR3 region has the DNA TGTGCCAGTACCTCGGCGCTTTGGGGGCCTGAAGCTTTCTTT. Translation: CASTSALWGPEAFF. This rearrangement joins TRBV19 to TRBJ1-1; weak D call: TRBD1 (6 bases). V was clipped by 7 bases and J by 6 bases, with 18 bases between them. Germline V CDR1 and CDR2: LNHDA, SQIVND (reference sequence). The CDR3 extends over 14 amino acids.

V usage is TRBV2 and J usage is TRBJ2-2, with D maybe TRBD2 (6 bases). V lost 4 bases to trimming and J lost 0 bases, with 18 bases between them. CDR3 length: 18 amino acids. In germline, CDR1 is SNHLY, CDR2 FYNNEI. CDR3 amino acids: CASSAHRRAGPNTGELFF. The CDR3 coding sequence is TGTGCCAGCAGTGCCCACAGGAGGGCGGGTCCGAACACCGGGGAGCTGTTTTTT.

This clonotype came up many times. The chain joins TRBV30 to TRBJ1-2, with D tentatively TRBD1 (5 bases). V lost 3 bases, J lost 8 bases, and 7 bases lay in between. This CDR3 region has 10 residues. Germline CDR1 and CDR2: GTSNPN and SVGIG (reference sequence). The CDR3 bases are TGTGCCTGGAGGGGGGTCGGCTACACCTTC. Translated, it gives CAWRGVGYTF. Based on the CDR3 plus reference TRBV30 and TRBJ1-2, the full variable domain is SQTIHQWPATLVQPVGSPLSLECTVEGTSNPNLYWYRQAAGRGLQLLFYSVGIGQISSEVPQNLSASRPQDRQFILSSKKLLLSDSGFYLCAWRGVGYTFGSGTRLTVV.

Many counts were recorded for this clonotype. The chain is built from TRBV28 and TRBJ2-7, with D uncertain. V lost 7 bases and J 0 bases, leaving 16 bases between the germline ends. Germline values: CDR1 MDHEN, CDR2 SYDVKM. This CDR3 is built from 15 residues. The chain's CDR3 is CASNNVASLSYEQYF. Here the CDR3 DNA reads TGTGCCAGCAACAATGTGGCCTCTCTCTCCTACGAGCAGTACTTC.

This clonotype was recorded at least ten times. This chain connects TRBV2 to TRBJ2-7; 9 bases are shared with TRBD2. Trimming cost V 4 bases and J 4 bases; bases outside gene matches: 14. The CDR3 loop spans 17 amino acids. Germline CDR1 is SNHLY and CDR2 is FYNNEI. This CDR3 reads CASSAGNGLASEYEQYF. The CDR3 bases are TGTGCCAGCAGTGCGGGTAACGGACTAGCGAGTGAATACGAGCAGTACTTC. The full variable domain, rest sourced from reference TRBV2 and TRBJ2-7, is EPEVTQTPSHQVTQMGQEVILRCVPISNHLYFYWYRQILGQKVEFLVSFYNNEISEKSEIFDDQFSVERPDGSNFTLKIRSTKLEDSAMYFCASSAGNGLASEYEQYFGPGTRLTVT.

The CDR3 here is CASSQAGTGTAEAFF. The CDR3 nucleotides are TGTGCCAGCAGCCAAGCCGGGACAGGGACGGCTGAAGCTTTCTTT. J is TRBJ1-1 and V is TRBV14, with 9 nucleotides matching TRBD1. Germline V gene lookup returns CDR1 SGHDN and CDR2 FVKESK. Unmatched junction bases numbered 6, after V lost 1 base and J lost 6 bases. The CDR3 totals 15 residues.

This chain uses TRBV7-7 with TRBJ2-2; 12 bases match TRBD1. Germline lookup yields CDR1 SSHAT and CDR2 FNYEAQ (reference sequence). Germline trimming cut 5 bases from V and 2 bases from J; bases unmatched to any gene: 6. The CDR3 loop spans 17 amino acids. The CDR3 DNA sequence: TGTGCCAGCAGCACCGGGACAGGGGGCGGTAACACCGGGGAGCTGTTTTTT. It translates to CASSTGTGGGNTGELFF. Variable domain in full (rest from reference TRBV7-7 and TRBJ2-2): GAGVSQSPRYKVTKRGQDVTLRCDPISSHATLYWYQQALGQGPEFLTYFNYEAQPDKSGLPSDRFSAERPEGSISTLTIQRTEQRDSAMYRCASSTGTGGGNTGELFFGEGSRLTVL.

CDR3 coding DNA: TGTGCCAGCAGCCCATTGGGACAGGCGATGAACACTGAAGCTTTCTTT. Translating gives CASSPLGQAMNTEAFF. J is TRBJ1-1 and V is TRBV3-1; 8 bases are shared with TRBD1. The CDR3 runs 16 residues. Germline-derived CDR1 and CDR2 are LGHDT and YNNKEL (reference sequence). V dropped 4 bases and J dropped 0; count of bases not matched to a gene: 7.

This clonotype was counted at least ten times. The CDR3 region is CASSRSRTEAFF. CDR3 sequence (DNA): TGTGCCAGCTCCCGGTCTAGGACTGAAGCTTTCTTT. The chain couples TRBV11-2 to TRBJ1-1; D gene ambiguous. This CDR3 has 12 amino acids. Germline V CDR1 and CDR2: SGHAT, FQNNGV. V was pared by 8 bases and J by 5 bases, with 12 bases between.

This clonotype was seen at least ten times. This sequence joins TRBV19 and TRBJ2-7, with a tentative D call TRBD2 (6 bases). This CDR3 is 15 amino acids long. Between the trimmed V and J ends, which lost 2 bases and 6 bases, there was a span of 17 bases. CDR1 is LNHDA and CDR2 is SQIVND in the germline V gene (reference sequence). CDR3 DNA: TGTGCCAGTAGTATAACTGGGACGGGAGACGGCGAGCAGTACTTC. It codes for CASSITGTGDGEQYF. The full variable domain, its missing parts supplied by reference TRBV19 and TRBJ2-7, is DGGITQSPKYLFRKEGQNVTLSCEQNLNHDAMYWYRQDPGQGLRLIYYSQIVNDFQKGDIAEGYSVSREKKESFPLTVTSAQKNPTAFYLCASSITGTGDGEQYFGPGTRLTVT.

The gene calls are TRBV9 and TRBJ1-2; maybe TRBD1 (5 bases). CDR1 and CDR2 (germline): SGDLS, YYNGEE. V shed 0 bases and J shed 4 bases, with 13 bases lying between them. The CDR3 contains 15 residues. CDR3 in DNA: TGTGCCAGCAGCGTAGAACGAAGGGGCGTCTATGGCTACACCTTC. This codes for CASSVERRGVYGYTF.

The chain links TRBV6-9 to TRBJ2-1; 11 bases line up with TRBD2. The CDR3 sequence is 15 residues long. CDR1 is MNHGY and CDR2 is SVAAGI in the germline V gene. V shed 4 bases, J shed 7 bases, and the junction held 6 bases outside the gene matches. This chain's CDR3 is CASSFLAGGWNEQFF. CDR3 coding DNA: TGTGCCAGCAGTTTCCTAGCGGGAGGATGGAATGAGCAGTTCTTC.

This clonotype occurred many times. The chain couples TRBV7-2 to TRBJ2-2, with D unresolved. Germline-derived CDR1 and CDR2 are SGHTA and FQGNSA. The V and J ends lost 3 bases and 2 bases respectively, with 10 bases between them. This CDR3 is built from 15 residues. The CDR3 region has the DNA TGTGCCAGCAGCTTGCAAAATCCAAACACCGGGGAGCTGTTTTTT. This encodes CASSLQNPNTGELFF. Together with reference TRBV7-2 and TRBJ2-2, the CDR3 gives the full variable domain: GAGVSQSPSNKVTEKGKDVELRCDPISGHTALYWYRQSLGQGLEFLIYFQGNSAPDKSGLPSDRFSAERTGGSVSTLTIQRTQQEDSAVYLCASSLQNPNTGELFFGEGSRLTVL.

This clonotype was found a few times. The chain has TRBV3-1 and TRBJ1-2; D is perhaps TRBD1 (5 bases). This CDR3 spans 15 amino acids. V was shortened by 3 bases and J by 4 bases, with 15 bases between the two germline ends. Germline CDR1 LGHDT, CDR2 YNNKEL (reference sequence). The DNA of the CDR3 is TGTGCCAGCAGCCAGGAGGGGAGGGGCGTCTATGGCTACACCTTC. Its translation: CASSQEGRGVYGYTF.